Below, 2 T cell receptor beta chains from the same sample are listed, as sequenced in a study of Graves' ophthalmopathy and Graves' hyperthyroidism. Using RNA transcripts, the TCR beta CDR3 regions were amplified. After a first-round RT-PCR with HTBI primers, a second-round multiplex PCR was run. From the multiplex PCR reads, TCRdb called clonotypes with MiXCR, one entry per CDR3 protein. This sample yields about 210,000 distinct CDR3 sequences, of which around 28% are seen a single time; approximately 9.1% belongs to the top ten. Sequenced: peripheral blood. These receptors were collected from a man in his forties or fifties with Graves' ophthalmopathy.

The gene calls are TRBV6-2 or TRBV6-3 and TRBJ1-1, with D tentatively TRBD1 (6 bases). The germline V gene encodes CDR1 MNHEY and CDR2 SVGEGT. V was pared by 6 bases and J by 3 bases, with 20 bases between. The CDR3 is 16 amino acids. DNA of the CDR3: TGTGCCAGCAGACCCAGGGTGGGGGCGAAGGACACTGAAGCTTTCTTT. As protein: CASRPRVGAKDTEAFF.

This clonotype has a count of ten or more. The J gene is TRBJ1-6, the V gene TRBV2, with D unresolved. V was trimmed by 7 bases and J by 7 bases, leaving 11 bases between them. Germline CDR1 is SNHLY and CDR2 is FYNNEI. The CDR3 runs 13 residues. The CDR3 DNA sequence: TGTGCCAGCACCCCGGTTTCAAATTCACCCCTCCACTTT. Amino acid sequence: CASTPVSNSPLHF.